This T cell receptor (beta chain) was retrieved from a study of T cells of healthy individuals. Deletions cut 4 bases from V and 4 bases from J, with 11 bases between. Germline lookup yields CDR1 SGHTS and CDR2 YDEGEE. This CDR3 is built from 13 residues. TCRdb independently ran MiXCR on the 5' RACE reads; one entry per CDR3 protein. The data show about 41,000 distinct CDR3 sequences, with about 4.5% seen just once and less than 9.5% held by the top ten. The chain has TRBV5-8 and TRBJ1-1, with D unresolved. The receptor was derived from a human donor in good health. CDR3 sequence reads: CASSPSTGTEAFF. The CDR3 DNA sequence: TGTGCCAGCAGCCCTAGTACGGGCACTGAAGCTTTCTTT. Filled out from reference TRBV5-8 and TRBJ1-1, the complete variable domain reads EAGVTQSPTHLIKTRGQQATLRCSPISGHTSVYWYQQALGLGLQFLLWYDEGEERNRGNFPPRFSGRQFPNYSSELNVNALELEDSALYLCASSPSTGTEAFFGQGTRLTVV.